This T cell receptor beta chain stems from a study of identical twins. Study findings and constraints: Insertions were fewer in abundant cord blood beta clonotypes, whereas memory repertoires showed none of this pattern. Out-of-frame alpha sequences shared by twins showed excess low generation probability. The study based its conclusions on cross-sectional statistical analysis and did not follow the same donors.

About this clonotype: Its specificity is not known.

The length of the CDR3 is 14 residues. Germline V lookup: CDR1 SGHDT, CDR2 YYEEEE. V was shortened by 0 bases and J by 4 bases, with 10 bases between the two germline ends. TCRdb processed the 5' RACE reads anew with MiXCR; each CDR3 protein has one entry. The sample holds a few hundred thousand distinct CDR3 sequences; 9% are singletons and the top ten take around 8.6%. This TCR was recovered from a woman aged 45-65 years in good health. The rearrangement uses TRBV5-6 and TRBJ2-5; possible D gene TRBD1, 5 bases. Sequencing input: naive T cells sorted from blood. The CDR3 DNA follows: TGTGCCAGCAGCTTGGTGGGGCGAGTAGAGACCCAGTACTTC. This sequence encodes CASSLVGRVETQYF. Together with reference TRBV5-6 and TRBJ2-5, the CDR3 gives the full variable domain: DAGVTQSPTHLIKTRGQQVTLRCSPKSGHDTVSWYQQALGQGPQFIFQYYEEEERQRGNFPDRFSGHQFPNYSSELNVNALLLGDSALYLCASSLVGRVETQYFGPGTRLLVL.